These T cell receptor beta chains were read from a single sample in a study of T cells in Graves' hyperthyroidism and ophthalmopathy. TCRdb reprocessed the multiplex PCR reads via MiXCR and lists one record per CDR3 protein. The data hold some 270,000 distinct CDR3 sequences, with around 13% observed a single time. Source material: blood. These receptors came from a woman between 40 and 50 years old with Graves' hyperthyroidism. The CDR3 runs from the conserved cysteine through the conserved F or W. The order of the fields is clone size, J gene, D gene, V gene, CDR3 DNA, CDR3 protein. D genes are given only for firm matches. A clone size is listed for some rows: how often the clone was seen (once, few, many), or a class if it is expanded.

size: few; J: TRBJ2-3; D: .; V: TRBV4-2; DNA: TGTGCCAGCAGCCAAGTGTCCGCAGATACGCAGTATTTT; CDR3: CASSQVSADTQYF
size: few; J: TRBJ2-1; D: .; V: TRBV12-3/TRBV12-4; DNA: TGTGCCAGCAGTCTCGGACAATCCAATGAGCAGTTCTTC; CDR3: CASSLGQSNEQFF
size: many; J: TRBJ1-5; D: TRBD1; V: TRBV3-1; DNA: TGTGCCAGCAGCCAGACAGGGGGGAATCAGCCCCAGCATTTT; CDR3: CASSQTGGNQPQHF
size: few; J: TRBJ2-2; D: .; V: TRBV7-2; DNA: TGTGCCAGCAGCTTGGACTTCACCGGGGAGCTGTTTTTT; CDR3: CASSLDFTGELFF
size: many; J: TRBJ2-1; D: TRBD2; V: TRBV2; DNA: TGTGCCAGCAGTGAAGGATGGGGAGGGGTCAATGAGCAGTTCTTC; CDR3: CASSEGWGGVNEQFF
size: few; J: TRBJ2-7; D: TRBD2; V: TRBV30; DNA: TGTGCCTGGAGCCGACTAGCGGGAGTTAGTAGAGACGAGCAGTACTTC; CDR3: CAWSRLAGVSRDEQYF
size: many; J: TRBJ2-5; D: TRBD2; V: TRBV20-1; DNA: TGCAGTGCGCGAACGGGACTAGCGGGATCTGAGACCCAGTACTTC; CDR3: CSARTGLAGSETQYF
size: many; J: TRBJ2-7; D: .; V: TRBV28; DNA: TGTGCCAGCCTAGGGGCCGATGACTACGAGCAGTACTTC; CDR3: CASLGADDYEQYF
size: many; J: TRBJ2-7; D: TRBD2; V: TRBV27; DNA: TGTGCCAGCAGTTTAAGTCTAGCGGGCTCCTACGAGCAGTACTTC; CDR3: CASSLSLAGSYEQYF
size: .; J: TRBJ2-2; D: .; V: TRBV4-2; DNA: TGTGCCAGCAGCCCACGCGCGGCTACGAGGGGAGCCGGGGAGCTGTTTTTT; CDR3: CASSPRAATRGAGELFF
size: many; J: TRBJ1-2; D: TRBD1; V: TRBV6-4; DNA: TGTGCCAGCAGCGAAGGGACAGGGCACGCCTATGGCTACACCTTC; CDR3: CASSEGTGHAYGYTF
size: few; J: TRBJ2-1; D: .; V: TRBV29-1; DNA: TGCAGCGTTGAAGGGCAGTTCTTC; CDR3: CSVEGQFF
size: once; J: TRBJ2-1; D: TRBD1; V: TRBV6-5; DNA: TGTGCCAGCAGTTACCGGGACAGGGTTAGCGAGCAGTTCTTC; CDR3: CASSYRDRVSEQFF
size: many; J: TRBJ2-5; D: .; V: TRBV3-1; DNA: TGTGCCACAGGGACGGGTCAAGAGACCCAGTACTTC; CDR3: CATGTGQETQYF
size: many; J: TRBJ2-7; D: .; V: TRBV20-1; DNA: TGCAGTGCTAGCGCCGGTGGGGGAGCAACCTACGAGCAGTACTTC; CDR3: CSASAGGGATYEQYF
size: many; J: TRBJ1-1; D: .; V: TRBV29-1; DNA: TGCAGCGTTGAGGGGGTGAAAACTGAAGCTTTCTTT; CDR3: CSVEGVKTEAFF
size: many; J: TRBJ2-1; D: .; V: TRBV6-1; DNA: TGTGCCAGCAGTTACGTAGGGGGGGCGCAATCTGAGCAGTTCTTC; CDR3: CASSYVGGAQSEQFF
size: many; J: TRBJ2-1; D: .; V: TRBV4-1; DNA: TGCGCCAGCAGCCAAGATGTATATGGGGAGCAGTTCTTC; CDR3: CASSQDVYGEQFF
size: .; J: TRBJ2-6; D: .; V: TRBV18; DNA: TGTGCCAGCTCGGAACGGGGCTCTGGGGCCAACGTCCTGACTTTC; CDR3: CASSERGSGANVLTF
size: many; J: TRBJ2-1; D: .; V: TRBV28; DNA: TGTGCCAGCAGTTTAGTTGATAATGAGCAGTTCTTC; CDR3: CASSLVDNEQFF
size: few; J: TRBJ2-3; D: .; V: TRBV19; DNA: TGTGCCAGTAGGAGCACAGGGGATACGCAGTATTTT; CDR3: CASRSTGDTQYF
size: .; J: TRBJ1-2; D: .; V: TRBV20-1; DNA: TGCAGTGCTAGGGGAGGGCAGCCAGAATATGGCTACACCTTC; CDR3: CSARGGQPEYGYTF
size: many; J: TRBJ2-5; D: .; V: TRBV20-1; DNA: TGCAGTGCTAGAGCTGGTCCTGGAGGGACCCAGTACTTC; CDR3: CSARAGPGGTQYF
size: many; J: TRBJ2-3; D: .; V: TRBV7-8; DNA: TGTGCCAGCAGCGCGGGCCCGCCGGGGAGTTCAGATACGCAGTATTTT; CDR3: CASSAGPPGSSDTQYF
size: once; J: TRBJ2-2; D: .; V: TRBV7-3; DNA: TGTGCCAGCAGCTTTAAGGGGACACCCGCTTGGAACACCGGGGAGCTGTTTTTT; CDR3: CASSFKGTPAWNTGELFF
size: many; J: TRBJ1-1; D: TRBD1; V: TRBV10-3; DNA: TGTGCCACACAGGGGGCGATGAACACTGAAGCTTTCTTT; CDR3: CATQGAMNTEAFF
size: .; J: TRBJ1-1; D: TRBD1; V: TRBV3-1; DNA: TGTGCCAGCAGTAGACAGGGGGGAAAAACTGAAGCTTTCTTT; CDR3: CASSRQGGKTEAFF
size: few; J: TRBJ2-1; D: TRBD2; V: TRBV7-9; DNA: TGTGCCAGCAGCGCCCCGGGACTAGCGGGAGTGAATGAGCAGTTCTTC; CDR3: CASSAPGLAGVNEQFF
size: many; J: TRBJ1-1; D: .; V: TRBV7-9; DNA: TGTGCCAGCAGCTTAGTGGGTCACACTGAAGCTTTCTTT; CDR3: CASSLVGHTEAFF
size: many; J: TRBJ2-7; D: TRBD2; V: TRBV6-1; DNA: TGTGCCAGCAGTGACAGGACTAGCGGGAGGGCCCCCAACGAGCAGTACTTC; CDR3: CASSDRTSGRAPNEQYF
size: .; J: TRBJ2-5; D: .; V: TRBV30; DNA: TGTGCCTGGAGTGTTAGCAGGGGAGGAGGGGAGACCCAGTACTTC; CDR3: CAWSVSRGGGETQYF
size: many; J: TRBJ1-1; D: .; V: TRBV28; DNA: TGTGCCAGCATCTTTAACGGGGTGCCGAACACTGAAGCTTTCTTT; CDR3: CASIFNGVPNTEAFF
size: many; J: TRBJ2-3; D: TRBD2; V: TRBV15; DNA: TGTGCCACCAGCAGAGTAGCGGGGGGCACAGATACGCAGTATTTT; CDR3: CATSRVAGGTDTQYF
size: many; J: TRBJ2-1; D: .; V: TRBV20-1; DNA: TGCAGTGCGAGACTTTACAATGAGCAGTTCTTC; CDR3: CSARLYNEQFF
size: many; J: TRBJ2-3; D: .; V: TRBV7-9; DNA: TGTGCCAGCAGCCGCGTCACAGATACGCAGTATTTT; CDR3: CASSRVTDTQYF
size: few; J: TRBJ2-4; D: .; V: TRBV10-3; DNA: TGTGCCATCAGTCCTAACCCCCTGACAGGAGCAAACATTCAGTACTTC; CDR3: CAISPNPLTGANIQYF
size: many; J: TRBJ2-7; D: TRBD1; V: TRBV2; DNA: TGTGCCAGCAGTGGGGACAGGGACCCCACCCGGGACGAGCAGTACTTC; CDR3: CASSGDRDPTRDEQYF
size: few; J: TRBJ2-7; D: .; V: TRBV7-6; DNA: TGTGCCAGCAGCACGGGCGGAACCACCTACGAGCAGTACTTC; CDR3: CASSTGGTTYEQYF
size: .; J: TRBJ1-6; D: TRBD1; V: TRBV19; DNA: TGTGCCAGTAGTGCCGGGACAGGGGGTTCACCCCTCCACTTT; CDR3: CASSAGTGGSPLHF
size: few; J: TRBJ1-2; D: TRBD1; V: TRBV19; DNA: TGTGCCAGTAGTGTCAGGGGGCGGTGGGATGGCTACACCTTC; CDR3: CASSVRGRWDGYTF
size: .; J: TRBJ2-7; D: TRBD1; V: TRBV5-5; DNA: TGTGCCAGCAGCCTGCCGGGACAGGGGTACGAGCAGTACTTC; CDR3: CASSLPGQGYEQYF